The T cell receptor beta chain described here comes from a study of shared clonotypes between healthy human individuals (dated by TCRdb to about 2020). Regarding the study in general: The cohort included a few men and a couple of women between 18 and 49 years of age. Each donor's leukapheresis produced roughly between roughly 0.9 and 8.9 billion PBMCs. To estimate repertoire size and how much clonotype sharing occurs between individuals, the study deeply sequenced the blood TCR repertoires of about five healthy adults. To increase sequencing depth and limit assay-specific biases, different laboratories used diverse techniques to prepare libraries and sequence TCR repertoires. Findings and caveats that apply to the study as a whole: Pairwise subsampling indicated that sequencing depth was expected to affect the degree of clonotype sharing among donors. Sampling was limited to blood, and TCR repertoires in tissue likely differ from TCR repertoires in blood. The genetic and exposure-history diversity represented was limited by the small number of donors.

Using the deep immunoSEQ assay, TCR CDR3 regions were amplified from genomic DNA by multiplex PCR. Extracted genomic DNA from each cell subset was spread evenly across all wells of several immunoSEQ 96-well plates, with each plate serving as a replicate. For unsorted PBMC, around 300 ng genomic DNA, equal to about 29,000 T cell genomes, was loaded into each replicate PCR. Ten immunoSEQ deep assay plates were used to sequence unsorted PBMC genomic DNA. The purified libraries were quantified using a Qubit 3.0 fluorometer, sized with a Bioanalyzer 2100, and then quantified again using the KAPA Library Quantification kit. A separate single-read 150-cycle Illumina NextSeq 550 flow cell was used to sequence each immunoSEQ 96-well plate. Under the source paper's analysis protocol: Because the immunoSEQ output held only junctional sequences and lacked quality scores, the filtering could not match the filtering applied to full-length reads. Sequences were annotated with PyIR, a Python wrapper for IgBLAST v1.9, and V/J genes and CDR3 were assigned using IMGT germline references. Reads with weak V/J assignments (E-value above 1e-6), missing CDR3, stop codons, out-of-frame junctions, or ambiguous translated residues were removed. A V3J clonotype was defined by an identical inferred V gene, J gene, and CDR3 amino acid sequence. To compute the percentage overlap between repertoires, the number of shared unique clonotypes was divided by the size of the smaller repertoire. Repertoire richness was assessed with RTK rarefaction, the Chao1 estimator, and Recon v2.1 estimates of unobserved clonotypes. The source is immuneACCESS, and TCRdb retained only in-frame sequences with V and J called. Part of the clones is not carried over; for the studies checked, unresolved V genes explain less than half of this, and the remainder is unexplained. That table furnishes V, J and clone size, whereas the DNA furnished D and trimming. Recorded for this sample are about 460,000 clones; roughly three quarters of them occurred a single time. The ten largest clones capture 12% of the sample.

Donors were healthy HIV-negative adults with no recently reported acute infections or vaccinations. Every donor was a Caucasian adult residing in Nashville, Tennessee, USA. For unsorted samples, 84 million or so PBMCs were counted, and genomic DNA was extracted using the QIAamp DNA Blood Mini kit. Blood was collected by leukapheresis, and PBMCs were isolated by Ficoll-Histopaque density gradient centrifugation and then cryopreserved in liquid nitrogen vapor phase. Comments on this clone: There is no known antigen for this receptor. Per-base quality was not reported, and no clone a single base away is much larger than it.

Sequencing used PBMCs. The sequence was obtained from a woman in her forties in good health. Some clones in this sample may be carry-over from other donors' samples.

The DNA sequence reads TGTGCCAGCAGTAAGGTTTGGGACAGGGTTATCTACGAGCAGTACTTC. Translated, it gives CASSKVWDRVIYEQYF. The sequence links TRBV28 to TRBJ2-7, with TRBD1 matching 9 junction bases. Its CDR3 holds 16 amino acids, cysteine through phenylalanine. Only CDR3 DNA is held: 48 bases, read in frame from base 1. Trimming accounts for 5 bases at V and 3 bases at J, while the number of junction bases matched to no gene is 11. The CDR1 and CDR2 encoded by the germline V gene are MDHEN and SYDVKM.